The next 5 T cell receptor beta chains were all read from a single sample in a study of regulatory T cells in long-lasting Graves disease (TCRdb year 2021). The meaning of the sample's time point label: newly diagnosed GD, antithyroid drugs for less than 3 months. RNA was extracted from PBMCs in TRIzol for both TCR sequencing and RNA sequencing. Library preparation employed multiplex PCR. Sequencing took place on an Illumina HiSeq 4000. TCR beta libraries were built with iRepertoire HTBI primers and Arm-PCR amplification of CDR3 regions. TCRdb trimmed the raw reads at Q25, called clones with MiXCR and kept productive beta chains. Rows with one shared CDR3 protein collapse into an entry with the most common genes and DNA. The sample table holds some 330,000 distinct CDR3 sequences, of which about 11% were seen once. Of the sample, 15% to 20% is held by the ten largest clones. The sample was also linked to a second study, of T cells in Graves' hyperthyroidism and ophthalmopathy.

Sequencing was performed on peripheral blood mononuclear cells (PBMCs), taken at new diagnosis, from a patient treated with antithyroid drugs. The origin of the receptors is a woman between 18 and 29 years old with Graves disease. Donor details come from another sample of the same person, matched by shared clones.

The chain is built from TRBV4-3 and TRBJ1-2, with TRBD1 matching over 7 bases. The germline V gene has CDR1 LGHNA and CDR2 YSLEER. CDR3 length: 15 residues. The trim removed 4 bases at V and 3 bases at J, leaving 8 bases unmatched. The CDR3 DNA is TGCGCCAGCAGCCGCGTACAGGGGAGAGACTATGGCTACACCTTC. This sequence encodes CASSRVQGRDYGYTF.

This clonotype was counted many times. The chain combines TRBV6-2 or TRBV6-3 with TRBJ2-3, with D perhaps matching TRBD2 (6 bases). Per germline, CDR1 MNHEY and CDR2 SVGEGT. The CDR3 sequence is 16 residues long. The V and J ends lost 4 bases and 1 base respectively, with 15 bases between them. CDR3 bases: TGTGCCAGCAGTTGGGGTTCGCGGGGCGGCACAGATACGCAGTATTTT. It specifies CASSWGSRGGTDTQYF.

This clonotype was recorded at least ten times. The chain uses TRBV6-2 or TRBV6-3 and TRBJ2-7, with 13 bases fitting TRBD2. With V trimmed by 5 bases and J by 4 bases, 14 bases remained unmatched. Germline V gives CDR1 MNHEY, CDR2 SVGEGT. The CDR3 spans 18 residues. The CDR3 bases are TGTGCCAGCAGTCGTATATGGACTAGCGGGAGACGAGTTTACGAGCAGTACTTC. This translates into CASSRIWTSGRRVYEQYF.

This clonotype was seen many times. This chain joins TRBV20-1 and TRBJ1-2; 9 bases fit TRBD1. The length of the CDR3 is 17 residues. Germline V CDR1 and CDR2: DFQATT, SNEGSKA (reference sequence). Germline trimming cut 0 bases from V and 4 bases from J; bases unmatched to any gene: 12. In DNA, the CDR3 is TGCAGTGCTAGAGACCGGACAGGGGCCCACTACGGCTATGGCTACACCTTC. As protein: CSARDRTGAHYGYGYTF.

This clonotype was detected ten times or more. Germline is not matched at one junction end, which may reflect a read error. Written as DNA, the CDR3 is TGTGCCAGCAGGACCGGGACAACTGATGAAAAACTGTTTTTT. This sequence encodes CASRTGTTDEKLFF. The chain joins TRBV12-3 or TRBV12-4 to TRBJ1-4, with D possibly matching TRBD1 (6 bases). There are 14 residues in the CDR3.